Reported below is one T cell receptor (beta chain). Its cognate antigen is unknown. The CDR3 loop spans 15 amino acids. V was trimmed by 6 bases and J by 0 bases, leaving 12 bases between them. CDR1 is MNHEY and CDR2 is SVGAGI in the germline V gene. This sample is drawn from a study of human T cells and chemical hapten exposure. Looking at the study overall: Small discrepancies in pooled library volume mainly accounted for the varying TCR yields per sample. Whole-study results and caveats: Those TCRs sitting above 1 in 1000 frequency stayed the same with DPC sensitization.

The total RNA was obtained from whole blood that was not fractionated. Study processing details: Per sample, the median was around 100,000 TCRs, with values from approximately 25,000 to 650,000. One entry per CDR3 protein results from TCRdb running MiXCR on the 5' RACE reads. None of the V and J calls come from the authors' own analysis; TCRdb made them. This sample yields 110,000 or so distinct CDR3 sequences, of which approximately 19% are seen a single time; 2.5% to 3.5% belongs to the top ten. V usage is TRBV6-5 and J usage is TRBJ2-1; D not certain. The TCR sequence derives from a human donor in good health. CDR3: CASRHYESSYNEQFF. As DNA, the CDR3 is TGTGCCAGCAGACATTACGAGAGCTCCTACAATGAGCAGTTCTTC.